These 7 T cell receptor beta chains came from one sample sequenced in a study of cytomegalovirus exposure and HLA in healthy donors. It was with 60 Vbeta and 13 Jbeta primers that the PCR ran. Here immunoSEQ multiplex PCR was the method, and the copy in TCRdb shows in-frame clones only, minus some. The sample holds fewer than 100,000 clones, approximately 81% seen once. The sequenced sample consisted of PBMCs. The receptors were gathered from a woman in her 40s in good health and CMV-seropositive.

Only a few counts were recorded for this clone. V is TRBV7-9 and J is TRBJ2-1; 7 bases map to TRBD1. Germline V gives CDR1 SEHNR, CDR2 FQNEAQ (reference sequence). The trim removed 2 bases at V and 6 bases at J, leaving 7 bases unmatched. The CDR3 has 15 amino acids. The CDR3 DNA sequence: TGTGCCAGCAGCTTAAGGGGACAGCGATCCAATGAGCAGTTCTTC. Its translation: CASSLRGQRSNEQFF.

This chain connects TRBV9 to TRBJ1-1; D gene unclear. The CDR3 is 14 residues long. V was cut by 0 bases and J by 0 bases, with 6 bases left in between. Germline CDR1 is SGDLS and CDR2 is YYNGEE. The CDR3 loop reads CASSVDSLNTEAFF. CDR3 DNA sequence: TGTGCCAGCAGCGTAGACAGCCTGAACACTGAAGCTTTCTTT.

The chain links TRBV7-9 to TRBJ2-5; 8 bases line up with TRBD1. Losses at the gene ends were 3 bases for V and 7 bases for J; bases not matched to a gene: 7. CDR3 length equals 14 residues. Germline CDR1 and CDR2: SEHNR and FQNEAQ (reference sequence). The CDR3 sequence: CASSFGQGVGTQYF. The CDR3 bases are TGTGCCAGCAGCTTCGGACAGGGAGTGGGGACCCAGTACTTC.

This rearrangement joins TRBV11-2 to TRBJ2-4, with D uncertain. Germline V gene lookup returns CDR1 SGHAT and CDR2 FQNNGV. Trimming left V 5 bases short and J 0 bases short, with 5 bases between. There are 13 residues in the CDR3. CDR3 region: CASSGVAKNIQYF. The CDR3 bases are TGTGCCAGCAGCGGAGTAGCCAAAAACATTCAGTACTTC.

The chain links TRBV6-1 to TRBJ2-5, with a tentative D call TRBD1 (6 bases). CDR3 length: 12 residues. Trimming left V 7 bases short and J 2 bases short, with 8 bases between. The V gene's germline CDR1 is MNHNS and CDR2 SASEGT. In DNA form, the CDR3 reads TGTGCCAGCACGGACAGTCAAGAGACCCAGTACTTC. Encoded protein: CASTDSQETQYF.

V and J are TRBV27 and TRBJ2-7, with 7 nucleotides matching TRBD2. In germline, CDR1 is MNHEY, CDR2 SMNVEV (reference sequence). The CDR3 is 14 amino acids. The V gene end was trimmed by 3 bases and the J gene end by 1 base; junction bases not matched to a gene: 3. CDR3 coding DNA: TGTGCCAGCAGTTTTAGCGGGTCATCCTACGAGCAGTACTTC. It codes for CASSFSGSSYEQYF.

The chain combines TRBV18 with TRBJ1-2, with 7 bases matching TRBD1. The CDR3 extends over 15 amino acids. The germline CDR1 and CDR2 sequences are KGHSH and LQKENI. With 5 bases clipped from V and 4 bases from J, the junction kept 10 bases outside the gene matches. CDR3 region: CASSALGQSLYGYTF. CDR3 in DNA: TGTGCCAGCTCAGCCTTGGGACAGTCGCTCTATGGCTACACCTTC. The variable domain in full, with the rest retrieved from reference TRBV18 and TRBJ1-2, is NAGVMQNPRHLVRRRGQEARLRCSPMKGHSHVYWYRQLPEEGLKFMVYLQKENIIDESGMPKERFSAEFPKEGPSILRIQQVVRGDSAAYFCASSALGQSLYGYTFGSGTRLTVV.